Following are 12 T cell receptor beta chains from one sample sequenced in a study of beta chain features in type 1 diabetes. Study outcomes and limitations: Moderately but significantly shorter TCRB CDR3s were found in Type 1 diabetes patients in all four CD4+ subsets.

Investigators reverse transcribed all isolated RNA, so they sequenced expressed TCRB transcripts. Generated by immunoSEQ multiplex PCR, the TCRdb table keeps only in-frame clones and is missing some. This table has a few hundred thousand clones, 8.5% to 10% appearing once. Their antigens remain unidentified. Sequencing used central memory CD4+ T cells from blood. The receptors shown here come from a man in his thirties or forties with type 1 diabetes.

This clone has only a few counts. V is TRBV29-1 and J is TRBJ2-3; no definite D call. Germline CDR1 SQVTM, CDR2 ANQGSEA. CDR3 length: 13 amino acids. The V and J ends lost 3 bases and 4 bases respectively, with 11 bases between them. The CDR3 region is CSVDLGLPDTQYF. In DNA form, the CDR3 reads TGCAGCGTTGACCTTGGGCTCCCAGATACGCAGTATTTT.

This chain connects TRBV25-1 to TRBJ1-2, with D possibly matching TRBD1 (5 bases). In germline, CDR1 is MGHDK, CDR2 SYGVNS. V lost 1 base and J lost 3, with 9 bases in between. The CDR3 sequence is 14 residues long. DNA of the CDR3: TGTGCCAGCAGTGAATTAGGACACGACTATGGCTACACCTTC. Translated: CASSELGHDYGYTF.

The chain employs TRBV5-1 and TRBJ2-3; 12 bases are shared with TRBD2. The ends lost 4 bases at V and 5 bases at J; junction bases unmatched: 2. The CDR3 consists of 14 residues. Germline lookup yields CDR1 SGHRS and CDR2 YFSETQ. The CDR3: CASSMGLAGDTQYF. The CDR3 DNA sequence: TGCGCCAGCAGCATGGGACTAGCGGGAGATACGCAGTATTTT.

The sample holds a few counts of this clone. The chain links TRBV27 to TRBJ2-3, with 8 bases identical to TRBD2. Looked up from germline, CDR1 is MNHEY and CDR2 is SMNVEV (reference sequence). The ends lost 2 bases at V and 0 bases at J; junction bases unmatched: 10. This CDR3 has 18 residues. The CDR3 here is CASSLTPLRGGSTDTQYF. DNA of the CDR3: TGTGCCAGCAGTTTAACCCCCCTTCGGGGGGGAAGCACAGATACGCAGTATTTT.

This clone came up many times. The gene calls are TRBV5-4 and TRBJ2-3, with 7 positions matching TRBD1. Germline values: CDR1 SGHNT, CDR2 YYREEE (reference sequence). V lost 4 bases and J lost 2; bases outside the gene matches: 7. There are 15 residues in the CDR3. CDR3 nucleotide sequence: TGTGCCAGCAGCATAGTGACAGGGTACACAGATACGCAGTATTTT. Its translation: CASSIVTGYTDTQYF.

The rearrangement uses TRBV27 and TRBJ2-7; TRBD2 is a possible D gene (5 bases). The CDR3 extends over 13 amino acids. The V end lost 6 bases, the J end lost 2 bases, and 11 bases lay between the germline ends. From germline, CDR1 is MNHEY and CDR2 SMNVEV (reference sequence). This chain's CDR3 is CASSPRGTYEQYF. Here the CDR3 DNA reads TGTGCCAGCAGCCCACGGGGAACCTACGAGCAGTACTTC.

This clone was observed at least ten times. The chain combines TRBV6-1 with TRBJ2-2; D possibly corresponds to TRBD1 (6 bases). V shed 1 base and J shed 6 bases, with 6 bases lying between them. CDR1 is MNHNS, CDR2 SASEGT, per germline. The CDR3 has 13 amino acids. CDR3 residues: CASSEDRAGELFF. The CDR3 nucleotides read TGTGCCAGCAGTGAAGACAGGGCCGGGGAGCTGTTTTTT.

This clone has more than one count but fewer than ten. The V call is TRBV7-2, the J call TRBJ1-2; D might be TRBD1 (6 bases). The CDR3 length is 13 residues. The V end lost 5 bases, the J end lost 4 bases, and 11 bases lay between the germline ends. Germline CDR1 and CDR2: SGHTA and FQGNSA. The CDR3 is CASSLTGSYGYTF. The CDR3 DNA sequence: TGTGCCAGCAGCCTGACAGGCTCCTATGGCTACACCTTC.

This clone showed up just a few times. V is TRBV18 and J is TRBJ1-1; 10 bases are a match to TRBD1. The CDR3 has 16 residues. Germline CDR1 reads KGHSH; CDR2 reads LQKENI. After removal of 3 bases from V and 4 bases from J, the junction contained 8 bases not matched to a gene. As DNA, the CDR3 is TGTGCCAGCTCACCCCGACAGGGGGCATCTCTCACTGAAGCTTTCTTT. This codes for CASSPRQGASLTEAFF.

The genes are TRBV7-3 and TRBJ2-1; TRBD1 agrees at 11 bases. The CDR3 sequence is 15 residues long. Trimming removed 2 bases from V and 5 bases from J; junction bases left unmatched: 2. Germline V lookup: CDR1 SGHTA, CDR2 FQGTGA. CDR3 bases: TGTGCCAGCAGCTTAGGACAGGGGGCTAACAATGAGCAGTTCTTC. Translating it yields CASSLGQGANNEQFF. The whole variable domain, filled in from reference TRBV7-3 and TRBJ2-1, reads GAGVSQTPSNKVTEKGKYVELRCDPISGHTALYWYRQSLGQGPEFLIYFQGTGAADDSGLPNDRFFAVRPEGSVSTLKIQRTERGDSAVYLCASSLGQGANNEQFFGPGTRLTVL.

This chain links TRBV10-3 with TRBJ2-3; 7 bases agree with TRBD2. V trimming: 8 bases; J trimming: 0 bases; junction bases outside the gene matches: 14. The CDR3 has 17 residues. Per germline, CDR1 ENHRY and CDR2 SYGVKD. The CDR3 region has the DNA TGTGCCATCCGAGGAGGGGAGGGGCGTCCTAGCACAGATACGCAGTATTTT. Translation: CAIRGGEGRPSTDTQYF.

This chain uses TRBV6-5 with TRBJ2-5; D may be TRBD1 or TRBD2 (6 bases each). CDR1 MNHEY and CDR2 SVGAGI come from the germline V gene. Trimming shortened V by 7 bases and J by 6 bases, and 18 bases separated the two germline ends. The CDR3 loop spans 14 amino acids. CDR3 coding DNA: TGTGCCAGCACCACCCCGGGGGCGCTTCAGACCCAGTACTTC. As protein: CASTTPGALQTQYF.